This T cell receptor (beta chain) was sequenced for a study of OX40 agonist ivuxolimab in advanced cancers. Study-level background: Partial responses were seen in three patients, one with hepatocellular carcinoma and two with cutaneous melanoma. Study results and caveats: Averaged across samples, CD8+ T cells carried more expanded clones than CD4+ did. By week 6 at 0.1 to 3.0 mg/kg, blood CD4+ and CD8+ T cells had expanded clonally.

Autoimmune disease history or systemic immunosuppression excluded patients. Trimming shortened V by 8 bases and J by 4 bases, and 17 bases separated the two germline ends. Germline CDR1 and CDR2: LNHDA and SQIVND (reference sequence). The CDR3 is 14 amino acids. Measured with immunoSEQ multiplex PCR; TCRdb has only the in-frame clones, and not every one. The sample carries around 77,000 clones, roughly 78% recorded once. About this clone: The antigen is unknown.

The sequence came from an adult with an advanced solid tumor such as melanoma, head and neck, liver or kidney cancer. The material sequenced was CD4+ or CD8+ T cells sorted from blood, taken in a trial of the OX40 agonist ivuxolimab. This chain joins TRBV19 and TRBJ1-1; a possible D gene is TRBD1 (5 bases). The CDR3 region has the DNA TGTGCCAGTGGGGCAAGGGCATCGATCACTGAAGCTTTCTTT. As protein: CASGARASITEAFF.